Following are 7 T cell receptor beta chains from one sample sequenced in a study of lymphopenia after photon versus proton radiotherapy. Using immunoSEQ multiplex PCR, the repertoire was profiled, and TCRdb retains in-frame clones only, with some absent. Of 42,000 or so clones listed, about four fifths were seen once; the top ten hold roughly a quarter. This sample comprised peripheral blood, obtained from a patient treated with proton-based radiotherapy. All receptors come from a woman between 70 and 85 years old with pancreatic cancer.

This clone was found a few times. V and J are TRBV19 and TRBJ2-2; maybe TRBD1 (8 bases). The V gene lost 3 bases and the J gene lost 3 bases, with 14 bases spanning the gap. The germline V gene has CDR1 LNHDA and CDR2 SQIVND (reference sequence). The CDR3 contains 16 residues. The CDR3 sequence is CASSIGQGGHTGELFF. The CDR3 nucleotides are TGTGCCAGTAGTATTGGACAGGGAGGGCACACCGGGGAGCTGTTTTTT. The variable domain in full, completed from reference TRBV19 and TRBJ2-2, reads DGGITQSPKYLFRKEGQNVTLSCEQNLNHDAMYWYRQDPGQGLRLIYYSQIVNDFQKGDIAEGYSVSREKKESFPLTVTSAQKNPTAFYLCASSIGQGGHTGELFFGEGSRLTVL.

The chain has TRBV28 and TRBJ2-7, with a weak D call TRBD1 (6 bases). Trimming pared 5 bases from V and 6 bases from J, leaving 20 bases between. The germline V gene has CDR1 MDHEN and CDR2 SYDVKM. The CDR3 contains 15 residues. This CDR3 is CASSPPGTSIGEQYF. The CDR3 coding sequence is TGTGCCAGCAGTCCCCCCGGGACATCTATCGGCGAGCAGTACTTC.

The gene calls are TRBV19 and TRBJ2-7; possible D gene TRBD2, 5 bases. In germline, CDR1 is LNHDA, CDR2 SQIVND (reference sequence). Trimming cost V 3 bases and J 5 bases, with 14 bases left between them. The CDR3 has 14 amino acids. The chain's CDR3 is CASSIGGGLNEQYF. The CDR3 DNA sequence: TGTGCCAGTAGTATCGGTGGAGGTTTGAACGAGCAGTACTTC.

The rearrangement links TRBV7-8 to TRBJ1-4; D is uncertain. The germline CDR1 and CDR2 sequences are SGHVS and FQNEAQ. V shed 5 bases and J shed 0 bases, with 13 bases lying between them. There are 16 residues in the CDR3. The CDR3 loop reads CASSRNGLATNEKLFF. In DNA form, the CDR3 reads TGTGCCAGCAGCCGTAATGGCTTGGCAACTAATGAAAAACTGTTTTTT.

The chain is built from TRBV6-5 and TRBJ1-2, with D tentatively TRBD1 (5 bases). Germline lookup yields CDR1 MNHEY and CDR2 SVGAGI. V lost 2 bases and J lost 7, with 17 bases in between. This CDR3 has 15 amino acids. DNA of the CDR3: TGTGCCAGCAGTTACGCGAAGAGGGGAGGGGCTGGCTACACCTTC. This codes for CASSYAKRGGAGYTF.

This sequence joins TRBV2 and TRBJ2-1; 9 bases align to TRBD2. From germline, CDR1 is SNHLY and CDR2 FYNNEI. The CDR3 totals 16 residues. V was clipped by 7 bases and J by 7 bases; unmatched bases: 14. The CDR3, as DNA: TGTGCCAGCACTTCACCGGGGCTAGCGGGAAGTAATGAGCAGTTCTTC. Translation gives CASTSPGLAGSNEQFF. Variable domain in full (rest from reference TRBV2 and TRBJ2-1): EPEVTQTPSHQVTQMGQEVILRCVPISNHLYFYWYRQILGQKVEFLVSFYNNEISEKSEIFDDQFSVERPDGSNFTLKIRSTKLEDSAMYFCASTSPGLAGSNEQFFGPGTRLTVL.

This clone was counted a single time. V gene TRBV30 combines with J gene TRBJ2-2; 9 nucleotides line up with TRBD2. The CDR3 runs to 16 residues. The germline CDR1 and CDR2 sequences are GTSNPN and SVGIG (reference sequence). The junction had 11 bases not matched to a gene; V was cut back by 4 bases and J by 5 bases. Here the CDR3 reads CAWNYRGRARTGELFF. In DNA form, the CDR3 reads TGTGCCTGGAATTATCGCGGGAGGGCCCGGACCGGGGAGCTGTTTTTT.